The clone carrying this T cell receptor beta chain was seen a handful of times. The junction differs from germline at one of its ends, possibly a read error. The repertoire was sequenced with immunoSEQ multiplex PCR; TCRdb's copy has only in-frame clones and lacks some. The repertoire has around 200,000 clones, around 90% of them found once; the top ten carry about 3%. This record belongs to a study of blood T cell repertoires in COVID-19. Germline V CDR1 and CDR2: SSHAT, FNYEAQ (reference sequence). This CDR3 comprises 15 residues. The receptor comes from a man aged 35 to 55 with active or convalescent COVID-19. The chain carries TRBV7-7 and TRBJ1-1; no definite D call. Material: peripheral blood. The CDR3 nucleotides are TGTGCTAGCAGCTTCTACGGCGGTGGCCCACCTGAAGCTTTCTTT. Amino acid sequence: CASSFYGGGPPEAFF.